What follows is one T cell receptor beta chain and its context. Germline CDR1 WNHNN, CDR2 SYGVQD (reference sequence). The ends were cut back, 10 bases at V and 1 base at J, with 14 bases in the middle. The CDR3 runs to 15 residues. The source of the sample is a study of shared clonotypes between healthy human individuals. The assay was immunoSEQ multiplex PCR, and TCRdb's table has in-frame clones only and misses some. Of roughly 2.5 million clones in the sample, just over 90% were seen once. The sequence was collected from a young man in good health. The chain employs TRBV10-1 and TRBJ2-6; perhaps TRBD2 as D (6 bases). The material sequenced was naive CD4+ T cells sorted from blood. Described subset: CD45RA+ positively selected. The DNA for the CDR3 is TGCGCCACCGAAAAGGGGACTTCTGGGGCCAACGTCCTGACTTTC. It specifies CATEKGTSGANVLTF.